Presented here are 25 T cell receptor beta chains from one specimen sequenced in a study of shared clonotypes between healthy human individuals. Some clones are missing from TCRdb's copy, which holds only in-frame ones; the method was immunoSEQ multiplex PCR. The profile shows about 680,000 clones, 92% of them singletons. The naive CD8 fraction comprised CD45RO-negative cells positively selected for CCR7 and excluded terminally differentiated effector memory CD45RA+ cells. The sample comprised naive CD8+ T cells sorted from blood. All receptors derive from a young man in good health.

This clone was counted once. The V gene is TRBV5-8, the J gene TRBJ2-5, with D unresolved. The CDR3 is made up of 15 amino acids. Per the germline V gene, CDR1 is SGHTS and CDR2 is YDEGEE. Trimming stripped 0 bases from V and 0 bases from J, with 9 bases between. CDR3: CASSLVAANQETQYF. The CDR3 DNA reads as TGTGCCAGCAGCTTGGTTGCAGCAAACCAAGAGACCCAGTACTTC.

J is TRBJ2-5 and V is TRBV27; maybe TRBD2 (5 bases). There are 15 residues in the CDR3. V lost 6 bases, J lost 4 bases, and 18 bases lay in between. CDR1 and CDR2 (germline): MNHEY, SMNVEV (reference sequence). Here the CDR3 reads CASSLSPSKGETQYF. Here the CDR3 DNA reads TGTGCCAGCAGCCTCTCCCCTAGCAAAGGAGAGACCCAGTACTTC.

The chain couples TRBV5-4 to TRBJ2-5; the D call may be TRBD1 or TRBD2 (6 bases each). This CDR3 spans 13 amino acids. V lost 4 bases, J lost 5 bases, and 12 bases lay in between. CDR1 is SGHNT and CDR2 is YYREEE in the germline V gene (reference sequence). CDR3 sequence reads: CASSAEGVETQYF. The CDR3 nucleotides read TGTGCCAGCAGCGCGGAGGGGGTTGAGACCCAGTACTTC.

The chain couples TRBV7-9 to TRBJ2-7, with D perhaps TRBD1 (6 bases). Trimming cost V 4 bases and J 3 bases, with 10 bases left between them. Germline-derived CDR1 and CDR2 are SEHNR and FQNEAQ (reference sequence). The CDR3 consists of 13 residues. Here the CDR3 reads CASSSPGDYEQYF. CDR3 DNA: TGTGCCAGCAGCTCGCCAGGGGACTACGAGCAGTACTTC.

J is TRBJ1-5 and V is TRBV7-9; no reliable D call. This CDR3 spans 14 amino acids. Germline CDR1 and CDR2: SEHNR and FQNEAQ (reference sequence). Trimming cost V 5 bases and J 2 bases, with 10 bases left between them. The chain's CDR3 is CASSPPGGNQPQHF. As DNA, the CDR3 is TGTGCCAGCAGCCCACCGGGCGGCAATCAGCCCCAGCATTTT.

This chain uses TRBV5-1 with TRBJ2-1; no reliable D call. Germline CDR1 is SGHRS and CDR2 is YFSETQ. The CDR3 length is 16 residues. With 0 bases removed from V and 2 bases from J, the gap between germline ends came to 12 bases. The CDR3 here is CASSLGMVRTYNEQFF. CDR3 DNA: TGCGCCAGCAGCTTGGGAATGGTTAGGACCTACAATGAGCAGTTCTTC.

V usage is TRBV6-5 and J usage is TRBJ2-1; no clear D. The CDR3 is 15 residues long. V lost 4 bases and J 5 bases, leaving 15 bases between the germline ends. The germline V gene encodes CDR1 MNHEY and CDR2 SVGAGI. The CDR3 DNA is TGTGCCAGCAGTTCAACGGTGGCGACCAACAATGAGCAGTTCTTC. This sequence encodes CASSSTVATNNEQFF.

The chain has TRBV7-9 and TRBJ2-1; 11 nucleotides line up with TRBD2. CDR3 length: 15 amino acids. J lost 6 bases, V lost 5 bases, and 6 bases had no gene match. The germline gives CDR1 SEHNR, CDR2 FQNEAQ (reference sequence). CDR3 amino acids: CASSRLAGLGNEQFF. The CDR3 DNA reads TGTGCCAGCAGCCGACTAGCGGGACTAGGCAATGAGCAGTTCTTC. The full variable domain, in which reference TRBV7-9 and TRBJ2-1 provide the parts outside the CDR3, is DTGVSQNPRHKITKRGQNVTFRCDPISEHNRLYWYRQTLGQGPEFLTYFQNEAQLEKSRLLSDRFSAERPKGSFSTLEIQRTEQGDSAMYLCASSRLAGLGNEQFFGPGTRLTVL.

The rearrangement links TRBV7-9 to TRBJ2-7; D is ambiguous. The ends were cut back, 0 bases at V and 0 bases at J, with 18 bases in the middle. The CDR3 extends over 18 amino acids. Germline lookup yields CDR1 SEHNR and CDR2 FQNEAQ (reference sequence). The CDR3 bases are TGTGCCAGCAGCTTAGCCCATGGTGAAGGACCACGCTCCTACGAGCAGTACTTC. Translated: CASSLAHGEGPRSYEQYF.

This rearrangement joins TRBV13 to TRBJ2-1; 8 bases align to TRBD2. Germline lookup yields CDR1 PRHDT and CDR2 FYEKMQ (reference sequence). J lost 4 bases, V lost 5 bases, and 7 bases had no gene match. The CDR3 loop spans 15 amino acids. Here the CDR3 reads CASSRSGSGYNEQFF. CDR3 coding DNA: TGTGCCAGCAGCCGAAGCGGGAGTGGATACAATGAGCAGTTCTTC.

The rearrangement uses TRBV6-6 and TRBJ2-2, with TRBD1 identical over 8 bases. CDR1 MNHNY and CDR2 SVGAGI come from the germline V gene (reference sequence). The CDR3 is made up of 15 amino acids. After removal of 0 bases from V and 6 bases from J, the junction contained 3 bases not matched to a gene. CDR3 nucleotides: TGTGCCAGCAGTTACTCCAGGGGGCTTTCCGGGGAGCTGTTTTTT. Its protein is CASSYSRGLSGELFF.

The chain carries TRBV11-2 and TRBJ2-4; TRBD2 agrees at 7 bases. V lost 1 base, J lost 0 bases, and 6 bases stayed unmatched. Germline CDR1 is SGHAT and CDR2 is FQNNGV. The CDR3 has 17 amino acids. The CDR3 sequence is CASSLASGPIAKNIQYF. In nucleotides, the CDR3 is TGTGCCAGCAGCTTAGCTAGCGGCCCTATAGCCAAAAACATTCAGTACTTC.

V is TRBV5-4 and J is TRBJ2-7; 7 nucleotides line up with TRBD2. The CDR3 runs 14 residues. Unmatched junction bases numbered 7, after V lost 4 bases and J lost 3 bases. CDR1 and CDR2 from the germline V gene are SGHNT and YYREEE (reference sequence). The CDR3 reads CASSPAAGVYEQYF. CDR3 nucleotide sequence: TGTGCCAGCAGCCCGGCGGCGGGAGTCTACGAGCAGTACTTC.

This chain joins TRBV4-3 and TRBJ2-2; D uncertain. Trimming removed 3 bases from V and 5 bases from J, with 25 bases in between. CDR1 and CDR2 from the germline V gene are LGHNA and YSLEER. This CDR3 is 19 amino acids long. The CDR3 sequence: CASSHLNPGRLESTGELFF. CDR3 nucleotide sequence: TGCGCCAGCAGCCACCTCAATCCAGGTCGCCTTGAATCGACCGGGGAGCTGTTTTTT.

The chain uses TRBV6-1 and TRBJ2-7; D is unresolved. Deletions cut 1 base from V and 2 bases from J, with 9 bases between. Germline assignment: CDR1 MNHNS and CDR2 SASEGT. This CDR3 spans 14 amino acids. The CDR3 spells CASSEDPSPYEQYF. The CDR3, as DNA: TGTGCCAGCAGTGAAGATCCTAGTCCCTACGAGCAGTACTTC.

The chain has TRBV5-5 and TRBJ2-3, with TRBD2 matching over 9 bases. This CDR3 is built from 16 residues. Germline CDR1 reads SGHKS; CDR2 reads YYEKEE (reference sequence). The V segment lost 4 bases and the J segment 2 bases; nucleotides outside the gene matches: 8. The CDR3 here is CASSPWASGATDTQYF. Here the CDR3 DNA reads TGTGCCAGCAGCCCATGGGCTAGCGGGGCCACAGATACGCAGTATTTT.

J is TRBJ2-7 and V is TRBV7-9; either TRBD1 or TRBD2 may fit D (6 bases each). V was clipped by 5 bases and J by 7 bases, with 24 bases between them. This CDR3 is built from 16 residues. Germline lookup yields CDR1 SEHNR and CDR2 FQNEAQ (reference sequence). The CDR3: CASSPGAGIQSWEQYF. For the CDR3, the DNA is TGTGCCAGCAGCCCGGGGGCGGGGATCCAGTCATGGGAGCAGTACTTC.

V and J are TRBV7-2 and TRBJ2-7; TRBD2 matches 10 bases. CDR1 and CDR2 (germline): SGHTA, FQGNSA. The CDR3 has 15 amino acids. V shed 5 bases, J shed 3 bases, and the junction held 7 bases outside the gene matches. DNA for the CDR3: TGTGCCAGCAGCAAGCCCCCTAGCGGGAGCTACGAGCAGTACTTC. Its protein product is CASSKPPSGSYEQYF. The full variable domain, in which reference TRBV7-2 and TRBJ2-7 provide the parts outside the CDR3, is GAGVSQSPSNKVTEKGKDVELRCDPISGHTALYWYRQSLGQGLEFLIYFQGNSAPDKSGLPSDRFSAERTGGSVSTLTIQRTQQEDSAVYLCASSKPPSGSYEQYFGPGTRLTVT.

There are a few counts of this clone. The gene calls are TRBV4-1 and TRBJ2-2; 7 nucleotides line up with TRBD1. The CDR3 contains 14 residues. With V trimmed by 2 bases and J by 6 bases, 3 bases remained unmatched. Per germline, CDR1 MGHRA and CDR2 YSYEKL. This chain's CDR3 is CASSQLDRAGELFF. CDR3 DNA: TGCGCCAGCAGCCAACTTGACAGGGCCGGGGAGCTGTTTTTT.

This sequence joins TRBV6-6 and TRBJ2-4, with D perhaps TRBD1 (7 bases). From germline, CDR1 is MNHNY and CDR2 SVGAGI (reference sequence). V lost 0 bases, J lost 3 bases, and 12 bases lay in between. The CDR3 totals 16 residues. This CDR3 is CASSYSRQGGKNIQYF. DNA of the CDR3: TGTGCCAGCAGTTACTCGAGACAGGGAGGCAAAAACATTCAGTACTTC.

This chain joins TRBV27 and TRBJ1-5, with D perhaps matching TRBD1 (6 bases). V lost 5 bases, J lost 4 bases, and 15 bases lay in between. CDR1 and CDR2 from the germline V gene are MNHEY and SMNVEV (reference sequence). This CDR3 contains 15 residues. The CDR3 protein is CASSREGGLNQPQHF. The CDR3 DNA reads TGTGCCAGCAGTAGAGAGGGGGGACTTAATCAGCCCCAGCATTTT.

Note on this clone: Other DNA sequences in the same sample also yield this CDR3. The chain joins TRBV7-9 to TRBJ1-2, with D unresolved. Trimming took off 0 bases at V and 4 bases at J, with 3 bases between the two ends. CDR1 is SEHNR and CDR2 is FQNEAQ in the germline V gene (reference sequence). The CDR3 is 12 amino acids. CDR3 nucleotide sequence: TGTGCCAGCAGCTTAGCCCCCTATGGCTACACCTTC. Encoded protein: CASSLAPYGYTF.

The chain recombines TRBV4-1 with TRBJ2-7; TRBD2 is a possible D gene (5 bases). From germline, CDR1 is MGHRA and CDR2 YSYEKL. Deletions cut 0 bases from V and 3 bases from J, with 18 bases between. The CDR3 covers 17 residues. CDR3 residues: CASSQDGSGGQRYEQYF. CDR3 DNA sequence: TGCGCCAGCAGCCAAGATGGCTCTGGCGGGCAACGCTACGAGCAGTACTTC.

This clone showed up just once. The V gene is TRBV10-2, the J gene TRBJ1-2; D is undetermined. Germline V gene data show CDR1 as WSHSY and CDR2 as SAAADI. The V and J ends lost 2 bases and 3 bases respectively, with 4 bases between them. This CDR3 comprises 12 residues. The CDR3 sequence: CASSEADYGYTF. The CDR3 DNA follows: TGCGCCAGCAGTGAGGCGGACTATGGCTACACCTTC.

This clone was observed once. This sequence joins TRBV6-5 and TRBJ2-3; TRBD2 might be the D (6 bases). Germline CDR1 MNHEY, CDR2 SVGAGI. The V and J ends lost 7 bases and 3 bases respectively, with 11 bases between them. The CDR3 contains 13 residues. For the CDR3, the DNA is TGTGCCAGCATGGGGGGAGTTACAGATACGCAGTATTTT. Protein: CASMGGVTDTQYF.